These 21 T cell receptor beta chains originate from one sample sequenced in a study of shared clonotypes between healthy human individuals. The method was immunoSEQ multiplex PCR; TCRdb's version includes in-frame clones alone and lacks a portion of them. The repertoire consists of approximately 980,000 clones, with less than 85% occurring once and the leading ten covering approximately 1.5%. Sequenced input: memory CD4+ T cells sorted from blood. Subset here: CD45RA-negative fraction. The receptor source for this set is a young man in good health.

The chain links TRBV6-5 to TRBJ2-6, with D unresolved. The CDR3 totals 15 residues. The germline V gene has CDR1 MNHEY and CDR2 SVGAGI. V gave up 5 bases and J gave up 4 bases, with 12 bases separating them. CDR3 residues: CASSNYPLGANVLTF. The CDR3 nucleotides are TGTGCCAGCAGTAACTACCCGCTCGGGGCCAACGTCCTGACTTTC.

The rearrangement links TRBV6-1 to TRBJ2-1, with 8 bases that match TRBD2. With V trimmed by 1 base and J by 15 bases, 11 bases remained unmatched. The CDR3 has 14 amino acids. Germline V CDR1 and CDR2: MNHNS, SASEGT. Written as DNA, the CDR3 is TGTGCCAGCAGTGAAGGCAGCGGGAGTTCTCATTTGTTCTTC. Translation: CASSEGSGSSHLFF.

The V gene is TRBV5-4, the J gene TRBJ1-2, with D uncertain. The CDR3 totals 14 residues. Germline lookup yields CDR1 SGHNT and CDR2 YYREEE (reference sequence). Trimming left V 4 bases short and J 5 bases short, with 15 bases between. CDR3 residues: CASSNLGQRYGYTF. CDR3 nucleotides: TGTGCCAGCAGCAATTTGGGTCAAAGATATGGCTACACCTTC.

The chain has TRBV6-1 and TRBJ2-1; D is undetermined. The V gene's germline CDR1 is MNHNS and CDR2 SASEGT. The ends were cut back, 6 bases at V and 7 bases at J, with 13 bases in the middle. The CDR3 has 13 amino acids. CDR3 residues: CASSADWMNEQFF. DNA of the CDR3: TGTGCCAGCAGCGCTGACTGGATGAATGAGCAGTTCTTC.

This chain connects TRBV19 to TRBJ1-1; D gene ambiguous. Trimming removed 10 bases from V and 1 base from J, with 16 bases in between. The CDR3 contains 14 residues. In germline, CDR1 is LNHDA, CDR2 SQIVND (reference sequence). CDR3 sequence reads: CATYSPMRNTEAFF. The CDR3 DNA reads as TGTGCCACCTATTCGCCCATGAGGAACACTGAAGCTTTCTTT.

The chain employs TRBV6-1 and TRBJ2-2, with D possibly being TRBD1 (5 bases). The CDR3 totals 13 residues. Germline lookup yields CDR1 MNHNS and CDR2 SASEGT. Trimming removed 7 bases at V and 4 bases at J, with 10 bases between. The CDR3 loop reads CASIEQVTGELFF. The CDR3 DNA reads TGTGCCAGCATCGAACAGGTCACCGGGGAGCTGTTTTTT.

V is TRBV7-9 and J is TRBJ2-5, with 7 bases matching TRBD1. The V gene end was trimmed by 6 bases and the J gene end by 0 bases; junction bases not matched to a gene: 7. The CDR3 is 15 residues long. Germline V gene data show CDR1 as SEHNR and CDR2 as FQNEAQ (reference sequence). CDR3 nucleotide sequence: TGTGCCAGCAGTTTGGGACAGTTGTACCAAGAGACCCAGTACTTC. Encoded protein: CASSLGQLYQETQYF. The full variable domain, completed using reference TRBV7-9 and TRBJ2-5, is DTGVSQNPRHKITKRGQNVTFRCDPISEHNRLYWYRQTLGQGPEFLTYFQNEAQLEKSRLLSDRFSAERPKGSFSTLEIQRTEQGDSAMYLCASSLGQLYQETQYFGPGTRLLVL.

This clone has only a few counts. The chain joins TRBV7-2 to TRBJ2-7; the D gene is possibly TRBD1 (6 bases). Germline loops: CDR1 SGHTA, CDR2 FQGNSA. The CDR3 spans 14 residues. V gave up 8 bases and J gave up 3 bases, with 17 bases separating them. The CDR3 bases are TGTGCCAGCGGTTTACAGGGCTCGGACTACGAGCAGTACTTC. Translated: CASGLQGSDYEQYF.

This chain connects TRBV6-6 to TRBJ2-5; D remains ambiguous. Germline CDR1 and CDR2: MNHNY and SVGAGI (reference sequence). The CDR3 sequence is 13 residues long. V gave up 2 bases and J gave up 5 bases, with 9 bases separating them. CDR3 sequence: CASSYIFLETQYF. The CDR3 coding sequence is TGTGCCAGCAGTTACATTTTTCTGGAGACCCAGTACTTC.

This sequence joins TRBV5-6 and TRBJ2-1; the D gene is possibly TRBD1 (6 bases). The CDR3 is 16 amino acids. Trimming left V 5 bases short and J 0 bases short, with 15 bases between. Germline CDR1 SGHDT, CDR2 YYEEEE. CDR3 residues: CASSWGQGSSYNEQFF. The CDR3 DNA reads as TGTGCCAGCAGTTGGGGGCAGGGGAGCTCCTACAATGAGCAGTTCTTC.

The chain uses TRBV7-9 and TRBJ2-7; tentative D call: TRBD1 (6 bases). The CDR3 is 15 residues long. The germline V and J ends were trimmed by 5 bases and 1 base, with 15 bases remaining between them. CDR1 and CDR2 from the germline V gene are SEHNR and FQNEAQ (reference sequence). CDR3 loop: CASSAIYTGSYEQYF. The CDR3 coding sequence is TGTGCCAGCAGCGCGATCTATACAGGGTCCTACGAGCAGTACTTC.

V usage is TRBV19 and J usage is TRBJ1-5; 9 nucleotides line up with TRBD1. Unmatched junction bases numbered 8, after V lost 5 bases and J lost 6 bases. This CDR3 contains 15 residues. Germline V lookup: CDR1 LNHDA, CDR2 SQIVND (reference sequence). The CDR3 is CASSGDRVSSQPQHF. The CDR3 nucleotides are TGTGCCAGTAGTGGGGACAGGGTTTCTTCTCAGCCCCAGCATTTT.

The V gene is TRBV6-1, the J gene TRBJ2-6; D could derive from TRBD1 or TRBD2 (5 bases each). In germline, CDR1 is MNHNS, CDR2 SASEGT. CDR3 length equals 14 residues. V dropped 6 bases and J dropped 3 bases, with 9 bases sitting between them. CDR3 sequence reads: CASRGVVGANVLTF. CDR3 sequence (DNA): TGTGCCAGCAGGGGGGTTGTTGGGGCCAACGTCCTGACTTTC.

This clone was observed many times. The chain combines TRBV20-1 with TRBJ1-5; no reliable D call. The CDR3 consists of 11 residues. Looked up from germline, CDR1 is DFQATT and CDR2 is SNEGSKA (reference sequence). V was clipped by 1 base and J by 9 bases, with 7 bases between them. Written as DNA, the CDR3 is TGCAGTGCTAGAGGGAGTGGGCCCCAGCATTTT. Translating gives CSARGSGPQHF.

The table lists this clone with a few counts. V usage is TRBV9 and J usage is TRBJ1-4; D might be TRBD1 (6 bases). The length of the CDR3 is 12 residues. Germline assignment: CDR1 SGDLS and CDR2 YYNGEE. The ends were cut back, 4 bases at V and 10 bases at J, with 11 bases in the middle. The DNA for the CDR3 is TGTGCCAGCAGCCCCCGCAGGGGAAAACTGTTTTTT. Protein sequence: CASSPRRGKLFF.

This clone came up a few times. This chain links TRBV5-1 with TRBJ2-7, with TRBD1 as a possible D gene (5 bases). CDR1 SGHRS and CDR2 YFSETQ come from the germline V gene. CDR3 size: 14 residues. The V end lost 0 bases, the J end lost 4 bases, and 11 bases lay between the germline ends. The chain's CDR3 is CASSLGAGWYEQYF. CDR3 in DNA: TGCGCCAGCAGCTTGGGAGCAGGGTGGTACGAGCAGTACTTC.

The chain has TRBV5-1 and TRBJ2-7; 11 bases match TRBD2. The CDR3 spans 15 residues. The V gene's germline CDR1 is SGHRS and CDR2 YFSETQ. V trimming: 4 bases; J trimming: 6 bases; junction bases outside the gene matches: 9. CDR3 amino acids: CASSIQTSGKGEQYF. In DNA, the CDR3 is TGCGCCAGCAGCATTCAGACTAGCGGGAAAGGCGAGCAGTACTTC.

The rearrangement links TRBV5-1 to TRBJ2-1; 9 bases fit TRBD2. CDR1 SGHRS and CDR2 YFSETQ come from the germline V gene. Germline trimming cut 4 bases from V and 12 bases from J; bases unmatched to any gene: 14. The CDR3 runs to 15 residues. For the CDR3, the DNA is TGCGCCAGCAGCGCTAATCTAGCGGGAAGGTTTGGGCAGTTCTTC. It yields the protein CASSANLAGRFGQFF.

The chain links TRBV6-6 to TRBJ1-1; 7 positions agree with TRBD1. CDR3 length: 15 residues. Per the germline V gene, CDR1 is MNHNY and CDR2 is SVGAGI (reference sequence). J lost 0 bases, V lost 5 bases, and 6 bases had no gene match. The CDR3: CASSRGGQVNTEAFF. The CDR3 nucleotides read TGTGCCAGCAGTAGGGGCGGACAGGTGAACACTGAAGCTTTCTTT.

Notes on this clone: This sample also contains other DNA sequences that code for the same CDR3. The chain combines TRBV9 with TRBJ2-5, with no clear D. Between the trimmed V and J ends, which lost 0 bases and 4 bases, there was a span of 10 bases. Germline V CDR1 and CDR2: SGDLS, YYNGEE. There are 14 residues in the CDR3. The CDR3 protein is CASSVGGSGETQYF. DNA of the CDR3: TGTGCCAGCAGCGTAGGTGGGTCCGGAGAGACCCAGTACTTC.

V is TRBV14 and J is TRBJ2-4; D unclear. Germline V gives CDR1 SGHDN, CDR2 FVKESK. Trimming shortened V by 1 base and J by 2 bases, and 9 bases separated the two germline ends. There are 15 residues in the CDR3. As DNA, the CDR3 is TGTGCCAGCAGCCAAGTAAGGGTGTCCAAAAACATTCAGTACTTC. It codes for CASSQVRVSKNIQYF.